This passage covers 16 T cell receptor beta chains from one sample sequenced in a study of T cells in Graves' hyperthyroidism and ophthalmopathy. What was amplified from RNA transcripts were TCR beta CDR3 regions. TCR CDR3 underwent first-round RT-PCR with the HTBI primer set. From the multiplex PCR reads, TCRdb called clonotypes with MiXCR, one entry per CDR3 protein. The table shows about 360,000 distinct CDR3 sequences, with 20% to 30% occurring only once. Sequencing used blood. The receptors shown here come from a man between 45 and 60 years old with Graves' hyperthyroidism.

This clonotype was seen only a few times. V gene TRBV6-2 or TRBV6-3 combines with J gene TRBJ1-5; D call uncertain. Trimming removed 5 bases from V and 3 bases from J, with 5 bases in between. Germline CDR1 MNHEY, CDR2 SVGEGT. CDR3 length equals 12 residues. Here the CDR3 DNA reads TGTGCCAGCAGTACTACCAATCAGCCCCAGCATTTT. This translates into CASSTTNQPQHF.

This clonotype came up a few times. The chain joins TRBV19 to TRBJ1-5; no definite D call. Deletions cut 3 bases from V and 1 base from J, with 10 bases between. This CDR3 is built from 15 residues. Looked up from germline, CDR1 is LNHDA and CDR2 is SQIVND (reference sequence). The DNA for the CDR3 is TGTGCCAGTAGTATGGACGGACTAAGCAATCAGCCCCAGCATTTT. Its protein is CASSMDGLSNQPQHF.

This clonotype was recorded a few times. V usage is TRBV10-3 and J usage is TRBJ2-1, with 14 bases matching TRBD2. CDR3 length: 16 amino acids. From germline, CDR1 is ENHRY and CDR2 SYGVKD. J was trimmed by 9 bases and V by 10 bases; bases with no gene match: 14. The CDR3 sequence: CATTGTSGGTDGEQFF. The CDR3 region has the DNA TGTGCCACCACCGGGACTAGCGGGGGTACAGATGGTGAGCAGTTCTTC.

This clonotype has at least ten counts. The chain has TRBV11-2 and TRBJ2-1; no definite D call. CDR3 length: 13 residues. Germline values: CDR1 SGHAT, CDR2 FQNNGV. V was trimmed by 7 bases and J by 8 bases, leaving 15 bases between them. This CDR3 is CASTKISMDEQFF. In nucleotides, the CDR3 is TGTGCCAGCACCAAAATCTCTATGGATGAGCAGTTCTTC.

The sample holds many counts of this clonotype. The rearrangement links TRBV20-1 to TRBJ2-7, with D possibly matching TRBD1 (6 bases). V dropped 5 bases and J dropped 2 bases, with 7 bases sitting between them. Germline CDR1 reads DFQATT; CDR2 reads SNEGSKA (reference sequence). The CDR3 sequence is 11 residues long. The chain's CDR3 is CSAQGPYEQYF. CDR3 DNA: TGCAGTGCTCAGGGGCCCTACGAGCAGTACTTC.

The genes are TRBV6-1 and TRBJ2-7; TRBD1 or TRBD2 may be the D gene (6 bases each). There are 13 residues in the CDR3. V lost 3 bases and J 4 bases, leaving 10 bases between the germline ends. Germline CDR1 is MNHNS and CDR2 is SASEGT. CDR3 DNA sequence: TGTGCCAGCAGTGACGGCGGGACATACGAGCAGTACTTC. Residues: CASSDGGTYEQYF.

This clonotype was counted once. CDR3 loop: CASSARTSGRESQYF. The CDR3 DNA reads as TGTGCCAGCAGCGCACGGACTAGCGGGAGGGAGTCCCAGTACTTC. The gene calls are TRBV7-6 and TRBJ2-5, with 15 nucleotides matching TRBD2. The CDR3 is 15 amino acids. The germline V gene has CDR1 SGHVS and CDR2 FNYEAQ. With V trimmed by 5 bases and J by 9 bases, 7 bases remained unmatched.

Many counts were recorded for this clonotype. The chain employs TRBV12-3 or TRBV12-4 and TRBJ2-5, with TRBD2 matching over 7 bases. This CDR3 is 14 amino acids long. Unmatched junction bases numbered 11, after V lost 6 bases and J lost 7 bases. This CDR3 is CASSPSSGYGTQYF. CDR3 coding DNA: TGTGCCAGCAGCCCTAGTAGCGGGTACGGGACCCAGTACTTC.

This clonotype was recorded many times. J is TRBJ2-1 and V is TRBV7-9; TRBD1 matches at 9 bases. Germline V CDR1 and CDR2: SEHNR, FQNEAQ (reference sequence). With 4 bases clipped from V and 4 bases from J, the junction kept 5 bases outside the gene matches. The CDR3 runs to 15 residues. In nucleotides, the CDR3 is TGTGCCAGCAGCTCCACAGGGGGCGTTTACAATGAGCAGTTCTTC. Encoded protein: CASSSTGGVYNEQFF.

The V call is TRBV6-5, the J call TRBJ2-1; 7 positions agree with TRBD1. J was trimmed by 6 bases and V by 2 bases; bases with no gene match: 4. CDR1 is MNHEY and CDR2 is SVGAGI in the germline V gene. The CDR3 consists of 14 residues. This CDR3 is CASSYEGGVNEQFF. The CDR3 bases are TGTGCCAGCAGTTACGAAGGGGGCGTCAATGAGCAGTTCTTC.

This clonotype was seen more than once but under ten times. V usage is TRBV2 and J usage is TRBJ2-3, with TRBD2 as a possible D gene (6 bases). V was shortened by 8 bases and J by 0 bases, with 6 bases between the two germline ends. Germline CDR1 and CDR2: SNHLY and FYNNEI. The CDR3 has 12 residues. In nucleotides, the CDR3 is TGTGCCAGCGGGACTAGCACAGATACGCAGTATTTT. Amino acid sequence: CASGTSTDTQYF.

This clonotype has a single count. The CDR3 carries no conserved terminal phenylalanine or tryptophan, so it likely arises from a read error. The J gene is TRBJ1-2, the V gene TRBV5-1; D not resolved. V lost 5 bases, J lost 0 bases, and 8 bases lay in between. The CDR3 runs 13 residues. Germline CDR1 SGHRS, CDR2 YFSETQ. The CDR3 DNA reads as TGCGCCAGCAGACCCGATCCTAACTATGGCTACACCCTC. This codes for CASRPDPNYGYTL.

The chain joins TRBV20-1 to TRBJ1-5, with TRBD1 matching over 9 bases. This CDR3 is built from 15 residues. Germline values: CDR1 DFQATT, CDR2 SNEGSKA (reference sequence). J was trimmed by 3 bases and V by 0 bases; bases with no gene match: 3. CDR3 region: CSARDRQGVNQPQHF. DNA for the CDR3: TGCAGTGCTAGAGATCGACAGGGGGTCAATCAGCCCCAGCATTTT.

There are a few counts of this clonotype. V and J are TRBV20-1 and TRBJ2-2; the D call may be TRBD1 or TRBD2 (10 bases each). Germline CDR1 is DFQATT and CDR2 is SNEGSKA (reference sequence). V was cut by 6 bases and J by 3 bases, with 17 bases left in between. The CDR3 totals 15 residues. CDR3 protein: CSATSGTGDTGELFF. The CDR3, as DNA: TGCAGTGCCACTAGCGGGACAGGGGACACCGGGGAGCTGTTTTTT.

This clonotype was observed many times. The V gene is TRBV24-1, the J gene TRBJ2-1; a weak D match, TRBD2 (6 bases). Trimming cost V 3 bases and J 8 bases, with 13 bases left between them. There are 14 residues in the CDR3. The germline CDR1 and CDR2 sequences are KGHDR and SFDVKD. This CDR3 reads CATSDMRGGHEQFF. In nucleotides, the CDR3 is TGTGCCACCAGTGATATGCGGGGCGGCCATGAGCAGTTCTTC.

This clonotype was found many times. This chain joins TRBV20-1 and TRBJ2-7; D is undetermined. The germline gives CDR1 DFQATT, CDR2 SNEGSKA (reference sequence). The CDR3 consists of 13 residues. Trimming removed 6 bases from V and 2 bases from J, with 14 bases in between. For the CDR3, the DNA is TGCAGTGCCGATAGACTTGGGACCTACGAGCAGTACTTC. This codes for CSADRLGTYEQYF.